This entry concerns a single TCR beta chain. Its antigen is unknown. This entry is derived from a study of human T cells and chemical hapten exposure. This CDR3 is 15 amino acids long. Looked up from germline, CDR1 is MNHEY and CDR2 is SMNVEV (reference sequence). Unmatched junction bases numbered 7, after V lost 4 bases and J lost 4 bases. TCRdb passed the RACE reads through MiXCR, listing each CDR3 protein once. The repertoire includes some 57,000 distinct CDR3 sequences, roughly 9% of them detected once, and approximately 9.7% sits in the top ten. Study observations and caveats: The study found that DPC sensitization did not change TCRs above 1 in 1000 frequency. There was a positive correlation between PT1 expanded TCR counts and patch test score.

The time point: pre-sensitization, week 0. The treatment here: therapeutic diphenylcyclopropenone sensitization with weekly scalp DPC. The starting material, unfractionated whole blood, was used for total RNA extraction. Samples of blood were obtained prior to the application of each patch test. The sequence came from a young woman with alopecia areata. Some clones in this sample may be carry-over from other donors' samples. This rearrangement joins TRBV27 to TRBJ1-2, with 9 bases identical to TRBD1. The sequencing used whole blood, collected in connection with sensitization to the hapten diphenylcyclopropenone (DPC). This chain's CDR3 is CASSSAGTGIYGYTF. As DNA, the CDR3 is TGTGCCAGCAGTTCAGCCGGGACAGGGATCTATGGCTACACCTTC.